This is a list of T cell receptor beta chains from one sample in a study of response to subunit inactivated influenza vaccine. TCRdb used MiXCR to reprocess the RT-PCR reads, holding one entry per CDR3 protein. The table includes more than 550,000 distinct CDR3 sequences, approximately 12% detected once. Sequenced material: PBMCs from blood, taken on the day of vaccination. The receptors shown here come from a man in his fifties who received an inactivated influenza vaccine. Each CDR3 is given with its conserved first and last residue. A D gene is named only where the DNA matches it firmly. Clone size is given for some rows only: seen once, a few or many times, or a class if the clone is expanded.

J | size | D | V | DNA | CDR3
TRBJ2-7 | few | NA | TRBV12-3/TRBV12-4 | TGTGCCAGCAGTTTTTCTCGGGTGCAGTACTTC | CASSFSRVQYF
TRBJ2-4 | NA | TRBD1 | TRBV4-1 | TGCGCCAGCAGCCACAATACAGGGGACATTCAGTACTTC | CASSHNTGDIQYF
TRBJ2-7 | many | NA | TRBV10-3 | TGTGCCATCAGTGGGGACAAGGGGGACTACGAGCAGTACTTC | CAISGDKGDYEQYF
TRBJ2-7 | NA | NA | TRBV27 | TGTGCCAGCAGTTTACGGGGGAGAGGACCCTACGAGCAGTACTTC | CASSLRGRGPYEQYF
TRBJ1-4 | NA | NA | TRBV20-1 | TGCAGTGCCGTTGTCGGGGGTGGGAATGAAAAACTGTTTTTT | CSAVVGGGNEKLFF
TRBJ2-5 | once | TRBD2 | TRBV3-1 | TGTGCCAGCAGCCACCGGACTAGCGGCCAAGAGACCCAGTACTTC | CASSHRTSGQETQYF
TRBJ1-2 | many | NA | TRBV28 | TGTGCCAGCAAGGGGGGGGACTATGGCTACACCTTC | CASKGGDYGYTF
TRBJ2-1 | few | TRBD2 | TRBV7-8 | TGTGCCAGCAGCTTATCTAGCGGGGGACCATCCTACAATGAGCAGTTCTTC | CASSLSSGGPSYNEQFF
TRBJ2-7 | NA | TRBD2 | TRBV12-3/TRBV12-4 | TGTGCCAGCAGTGGACTAGCTGCCGAGCAGTACTTC | CASSGLAAEQYF
TRBJ1-2 | few | NA | TRBV5-1 | TGCGCCAGCAGCGGCGACTCTTATGGCTACACCTTC | CASSGDSYGYTF
TRBJ2-7 | many | TRBD1 | TRBV5-1 | TGCGCCAGCAGCAGTATAGGGGGCGCCGGATCCTACGAGCAGTACTTC | CASSSIGGAGSYEQYF
TRBJ1-2 | few | TRBD1 | TRBV20-1 | TGCAGTGCTAGAGAAGTCGGGACAGGGGGCTATGGCTACACCTTC | CSAREVGTGGYGYTF
TRBJ2-1 | many | TRBD2 | TRBV5-6 | TGTGCCAGCAGCTTGGTTTTGCGGGGGGCTAATGAGCAGTTCTTC | CASSLVLRGANEQFF
TRBJ2-1 | NA | NA | TRBV5-1 | TGCGCCAGCAGCTTGGGCCAGATAGGTGCCGAGCAGTTCTTC | CASSLGQIGAEQFF
TRBJ2-7 | NA | NA | TRBV20-1 | TGCAGTGCTTCCCTGCCGACCGGGCGTAGCTCCTACGAGCAGTACTTC | CSASLPTGRSSYEQYF
TRBJ1-3 | NA | NA | TRBV6-4 | TGTGCCAGCAGTGCCTACGGGGACTCTGGAAACACCATATATTTT | CASSAYGDSGNTIYF